The clone carrying this TCR beta chain was recorded many times. The source of the sample is a study of CD8 T cells in ankylosing spondylitis. TCRdb redid the calling of the 5' RACE reads with MiXCR, one entry per CDR3 protein. The table includes some 250,000 distinct CDR3 sequences, 8% to 9.5% detected once. The CDR3 loop spans 15 amino acids. Per the germline V gene, CDR1 is SEHNR and CDR2 is FQNEAQ (reference sequence). Trimming cost V 1 base and J 6 bases; bases outside gene matches: 7. The genes are TRBV7-9 and TRBJ1-2; 8 nucleotides agree with TRBD1. The sequence derives from a male donor with ankylosing spondylitis or in good health (not recorded which). The sequenced material came from blood, either unsorted or a sorted T cell fraction (not recorded which). The DNA for the CDR3 is TGTGCCAGCAGCTTAGAGTGGCAGGGGGCCGATGGCTACACCTTC. Translating it yields CASSLEWQGADGYTF.